This TCR beta chain was recovered during a study of blood T cells in healthy people across ages. Caucasian, healthy and from Russia, the donors were aged between about 6 and 90. As regards this clonotype: Antigen specificity is unknown. It may be a read error: a sequence one base away is much more abundant.

Alongside a J-beta primer mix, a sample-barcoded 5' primer served in a second PCR lasting about 6 to 11 cycles. Each cDNA molecule was tagged by a template-switch adaptor with 12 random nucleotides. TCRdb passed the 5' RACE reads through MiXCR, listing each CDR3 protein once. The sample has approximately 1,000,000 distinct CDR3 sequences, about two fifths seen once; the top ten hold 13%. Study-level points and caveats: Unknown donor CMV status possibly confounded expanded clonotype changes.

The CDR3 totals 11 residues. Deletions cut 5 bases from V and 11 bases from J, with 12 bases between. CDR1 is SNHLY and CDR2 is FYNNEI in the germline V gene. The receptor was derived from a man between 18 and 29 years old in good health. This sequence joins TRBV2 and TRBJ2-5; possibly TRBD1 for D (6 bases). Sequenced: blood. For the CDR3, the DNA is TGTGCCAGCAGTACGGACAGTGAGCAGTACTTC. Residues: CASSTDSEQYF.